This entry is about one T cell receptor beta chain. Its antigen is currently unknown. The germline V gene encodes CDR1 SGHTA and CDR2 FQGTGA. The CDR3 sequence is 15 residues long. The V end lost 5 bases, the J end lost 10 bases, and 21 bases lay between the germline ends. This specimen comes from a study of cytomegalovirus exposure and HLA in healthy donors. Study details: In a previous analysis, around 110 million unique TCR beta sequences were found from 150 million to 200 million T cells.

With 60 Vbeta and 13 Jbeta primers, the PCR was carried out. Assay: immunoSEQ multiplex PCR; the TCRdb copy retains only in-frame clones and omits some. The table has under 100,000 clones, about 77% seen once. Study results and limitations: Reports credit the classifier with highly specific, highly sensitive diagnosis of cytomegalovirus status. There were approximately 150 TCR beta chains listed as cytomegalovirus-associated. It was shown in a later analysis that HLA-associated TCR beta chains were more clonally expanded than other, equally common chains.

The sequence was collected from a man aged 50 to 60 in good health and CMV-seronegative. The rearrangement links TRBV7-3 to TRBJ2-1, with a possible D match to TRBD2 (7 bases). Sequencing was carried out using PBMCs. The CDR3 DNA is TGTGCCAGCAGCCTCCGGGCGGGGGCTTCTGAGGAGCAGTTCTTC. The encoded protein is CASSLRAGASEEQFF.